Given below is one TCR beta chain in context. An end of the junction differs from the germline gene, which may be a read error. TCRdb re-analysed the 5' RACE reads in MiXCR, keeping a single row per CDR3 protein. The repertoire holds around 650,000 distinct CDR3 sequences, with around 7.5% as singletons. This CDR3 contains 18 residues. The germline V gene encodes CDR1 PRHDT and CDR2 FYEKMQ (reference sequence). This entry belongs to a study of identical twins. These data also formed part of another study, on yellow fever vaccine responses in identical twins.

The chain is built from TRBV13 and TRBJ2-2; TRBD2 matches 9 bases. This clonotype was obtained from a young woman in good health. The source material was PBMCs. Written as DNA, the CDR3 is TGTGCCTGCAGCCCGCCGGGGAGCGGGAGGTCTTTGACCGGGGAGCTGTTTTTT. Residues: CACSPPGSGRSLTGELFF.